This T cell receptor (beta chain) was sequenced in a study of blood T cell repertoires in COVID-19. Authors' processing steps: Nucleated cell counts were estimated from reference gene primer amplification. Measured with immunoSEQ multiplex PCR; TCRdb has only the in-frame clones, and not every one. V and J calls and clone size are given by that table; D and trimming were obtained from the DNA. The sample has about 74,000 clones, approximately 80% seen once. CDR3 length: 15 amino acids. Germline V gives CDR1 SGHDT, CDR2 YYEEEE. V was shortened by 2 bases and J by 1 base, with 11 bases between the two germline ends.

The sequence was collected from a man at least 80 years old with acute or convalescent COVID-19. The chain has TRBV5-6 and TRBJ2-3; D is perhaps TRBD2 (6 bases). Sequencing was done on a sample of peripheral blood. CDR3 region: CASSLGASGTDTQYF. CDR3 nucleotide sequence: TGTGCCAGCAGCTTAGGGGCTAGCGGCACAGATACGCAGTATTTT.